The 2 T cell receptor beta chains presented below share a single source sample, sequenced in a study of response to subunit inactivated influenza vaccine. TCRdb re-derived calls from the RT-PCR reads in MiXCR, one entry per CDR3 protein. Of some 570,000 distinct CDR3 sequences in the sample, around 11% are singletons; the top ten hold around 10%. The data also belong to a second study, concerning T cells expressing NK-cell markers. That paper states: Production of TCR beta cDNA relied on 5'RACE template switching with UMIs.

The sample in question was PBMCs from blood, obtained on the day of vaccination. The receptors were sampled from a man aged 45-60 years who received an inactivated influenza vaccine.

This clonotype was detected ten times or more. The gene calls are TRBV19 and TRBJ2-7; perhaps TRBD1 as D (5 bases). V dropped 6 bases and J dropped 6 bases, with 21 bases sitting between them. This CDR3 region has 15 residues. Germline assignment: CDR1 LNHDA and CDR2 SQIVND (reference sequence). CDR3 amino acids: CASSPSQGNYFEQYF. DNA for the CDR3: TGTGCCAGTAGCCCCTCCCAGGGCAACTATTTCGAGCAGTACTTC.

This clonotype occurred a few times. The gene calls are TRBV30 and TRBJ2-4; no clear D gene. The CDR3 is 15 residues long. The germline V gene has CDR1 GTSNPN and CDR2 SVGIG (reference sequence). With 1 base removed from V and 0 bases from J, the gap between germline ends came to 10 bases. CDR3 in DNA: TGTGCCTGGAGTGGGTGGACGGTAGCCAAAAACATTCAGTACTTC. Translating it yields CAWSGWTVAKNIQYF.